This T cell receptor (beta chain) was sequenced during a study of STAT5B mutations in CD4+ large granular lymphocyte leukemia (dated by TCRdb to between 2022 and 2023). With regard to the full study: Among healthy controls, the CDR3 'QG' motif was associated with a particular HLA allele. The TCRbeta repertoires of CD4+ T-cell large granular lymphocyte leukemia patients were compared with the TCRbeta repertoires of healthy blood donors. Flow cytometry performed on FACSCanto II or FACSVerse showed that the purified fractions had more than 95% purity among lymphocytes. Overall study outcomes, separate from this receptor: Main leukemic clonotypes were private to each patient, although roughly 26% of the main leukemic clonotypes were found at low frequency in the non-leukemic repertoires of other patients. Enrichment of TRBV06-family usage was observed among the top patient clones (8/27) relative to healthy controls (2/35). The data were not HLA-matched, and the relatively small sample size could explain the higher clonality seen in CD4+ compared with CD8+ T-LGLL. Compared with healthy CD4+ repertoires, CD4-sorted patient repertoires appeared more clonal, and this difference remained even after the putative leukemic clones were removed.

The healthy controls were 37 blood donors, and the buffy coats of these donors were supplied by the Finnish Red Cross blood service. All TCR-sequenced material derived from peripheral blood: patient blood samples and healthy donor buffy coats. Ficoll-Hypaque gradient centrifugation was used to isolate peripheral blood mononuclear cells. Magnetic purification was used to isolate CD4+ cells from the buffy coats of the healthy controls. Genomic DNA was extracted using the Gentra Puregene Cell and Tissue kit, and a Qubit 2.0 fluorometer was used to quantify it. From the cysteine up to the phenylalanine, the CDR3 has a length of 12 residues. Solely the CDR3 DNA is kept, with 36 bases framed from the first base. V was cut back by 8 bases and J by 8 bases, leaving a gap of 18 bases between them. CDR1 and CDR2, per the germline V gene (reference sequence), are GTSNPN and SVGIG. A word on this clone: Its antigen target is currently unknown. Per-nucleotide qualities are absent, and no much larger clonotype sits a single base away.

The immunoSEQ assay at survey resolution was applied to genomic DNA for sequencing of TCRbeta rearrangements. In the paper's pipeline: In the TCR sequencing data, the lowest productive clonotype frequency that could be detected was 2.59 x 10-5. Only productive TCRbeta rearrangements, defined as complete and in-frame sequences, were included in the analyses. Sample clonality was computed as Simpson clonality in the immunoSEQ Analyzer version 3.0. Based on frequency, clones were grouped as very rare, small, medium, large (1-20%) or hyperexpanded (>20%). Generation probabilities were estimated with OLGA 1.2.3, V-gene circos plots were generated with VDJtools, specificities were searched for in VDJdb, and CDR3 motifs were identified with GLIPH. Sourced from immuneACCESS, this table was stored by TCRdb with only in-frame sequences that have V and J called. A share of the clones is absent; for the studies checked, an unresolved V gene accounts for under half, and the remainder has no known explanation. The V and J calls and clone size come from that table; D and trimming were worked out from the DNA. This sample is represented by about 30,000 clones; around 76% of them were singletons. Approximately 2% of the sample comes from the top ten.

The sample taken for sequencing was CD4+ T cells from blood buffy coats. This receptor chain uses TRBV30 and TRBJ1-1; the D gene is perhaps TRBD1, on 5 matching bases. The source is a human donor in good health. The CDR3 reads CAAGGLTAEAFF. The DNA reads TGTGCCGCGGGGGGGTTGACTGCGGAAGCTTTCTTT.